These 2 T cell receptor beta chains share one sample of origin, sequenced in a study of blood T cell repertoires in COVID-19. Profiling relied on immunoSEQ multiplex PCR, and the TCRdb table lists in-frame clones only, not all of them. The repertoire holds roughly 150,000 clones, with around 81% as singletons. The specimen was peripheral blood. The receptors originated from a woman between 50 and 59 years old with acute or convalescent COVID-19.

This chain uses TRBV5-1 with TRBJ1-2; TRBD1 matches at 8 bases. The J segment lost 8 bases and the V segment lost 4 bases, leaving 16 bases of the junction unmatched. The germline V gene encodes CDR1 SGHRS and CDR2 YFSETQ. This CDR3 spans 16 amino acids. This CDR3 is CASSGTPGTGYGGYTF. CDR3 DNA: TGCGCCAGCAGCGGAACCCCTGGGACAGGATACGGAGGCTACACCTTC.

This chain links TRBV10-3 with TRBJ2-5; the D gene is possibly TRBD1 (6 bases). Germline V gene sequence: CDR1 ENHRY, CDR2 SYGVKD. The ends were cut back, 4 bases at V and 4 bases at J, with 7 bases in the middle. The CDR3 is made up of 12 amino acids. This chain's CDR3 is CAISVGGETQYF. Here the CDR3 DNA reads TGTGCCATCAGTGTAGGGGGAGAGACCCAGTACTTC.